The entry that follows covers one T cell receptor beta chain sequence. The entry originates in a study of shared clonotypes between healthy human individuals. Study-level background: The plates for each donor numbered three CD4 naive, three CD4 memory, two CD8 naive and one CD8 memory.

The data were produced by immunoSEQ multiplex PCR, yet TCRdb's version contains in-frame clones alone and is incomplete. This sample has around 2,100,000 clones; 85% to 95% occur once, and the top ten carry 1.2%. The naive CD8 population came from CD45RO-negative cells selected for CCR7, without terminally differentiated effector memory CD45RA+ cells. Germline trimming cut 2 bases from V and 8 bases from J; bases unmatched to any gene: 11. This CDR3 spans 16 amino acids. The TCR was taken from a man between 18 and 29 years old in good health. The V call is TRBV23-1, the J call TRBJ1-2, with 10 bases matching TRBD1. TRBV23-1 is an open reading frame, and its role is uncertain. Sequenced material: naive CD8+ T cells sorted from blood. Here the CDR3 DNA reads TGCGCCAGCAGTCAACGGAATTCCGGGACAGGGGAGGGCTACACCTTC. Its protein is CASSQRNSGTGEGYTF.